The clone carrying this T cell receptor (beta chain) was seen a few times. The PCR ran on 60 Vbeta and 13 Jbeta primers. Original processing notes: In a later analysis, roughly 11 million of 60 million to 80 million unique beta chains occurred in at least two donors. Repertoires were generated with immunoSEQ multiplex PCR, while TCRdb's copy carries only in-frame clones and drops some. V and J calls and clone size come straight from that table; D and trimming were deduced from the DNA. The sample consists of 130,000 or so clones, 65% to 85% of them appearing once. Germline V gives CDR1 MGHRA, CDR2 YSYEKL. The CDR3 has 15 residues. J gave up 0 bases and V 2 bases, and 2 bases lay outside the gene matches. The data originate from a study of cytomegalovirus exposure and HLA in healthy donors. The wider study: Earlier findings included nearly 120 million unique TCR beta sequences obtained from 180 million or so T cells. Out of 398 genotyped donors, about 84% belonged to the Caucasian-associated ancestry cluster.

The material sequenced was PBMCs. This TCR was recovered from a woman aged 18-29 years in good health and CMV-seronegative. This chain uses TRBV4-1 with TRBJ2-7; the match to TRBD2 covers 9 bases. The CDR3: CASSQQLAGSYEQYF. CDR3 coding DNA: TGCGCCAGCAGCCAACAACTAGCGGGCTCCTACGAGCAGTACTTC.